These 5 T cell receptor beta chains were all obtained from the same sample, sequenced in a study of cytomegalovirus exposure and HLA in healthy donors. Both 60 Vbeta primers and 13 Jbeta primers went into the PCR. The data were produced by immunoSEQ multiplex PCR, yet TCRdb's version contains in-frame clones alone and is incomplete. The sample has approximately 150,000 clones; around 82% are singletons. The sequencing input was PBMCs. The origin of the receptors is a man aged 18 to 35 in good health and CMV-seropositive.

The rearrangement joins TRBV2 to TRBJ2-2; 11 bases match TRBD2. The junction had 3 bases not matched to a gene; V was cut back by 4 bases and J by 2 bases. Germline CDR1 SNHLY, CDR2 FYNNEI. The CDR3 has 16 amino acids. The DNA of the CDR3 is TGTGCCAGCAGTGCGGGACTAGCGGTAAACACCGGGGAGCTGTTTTTT. This sequence encodes CASSAGLAVNTGELFF.

This clone was observed once. V usage is TRBV2 and J usage is TRBJ1-2, with 7 bases identical to TRBD1. The CDR3 totals 12 residues. The junction had 3 bases not matched to a gene; V was cut back by 6 bases and J by 5 bases. Germline V gene lookup returns CDR1 SNHLY and CDR2 FYNNEI. The DNA for the CDR3 is TGTGCCAGCAGCGGGACAGCGTATGGCTACACCTTC. Translating it yields CASSGTAYGYTF.

The chain employs TRBV28 and TRBJ2-3; D might be TRBD1 (6 bases). Germline values: CDR1 MDHEN, CDR2 SYDVKM. This CDR3 is 14 amino acids long. V was clipped by 7 bases and J by 1 base, with 12 bases between them. CDR3 coding DNA: TGTGCCAGCAATTTGAACAGGGGCACAGATACGCAGTATTTT. Encoded protein: CASNLNRGTDTQYF.

The table lists this clone with a count of one. DNA of the CDR3: TGTGCCAGCAGCCAATCCCAGAGTCTTGCTTCAGGGAATGGCTACACCTTC. This encodes CASSQSQSLASGNGYTF. V is TRBV16 and J is TRBJ1-2; weak D call: TRBD1 (5 bases). Trimming cost V 0 bases and J 6 bases, with 20 bases left between them. Per the germline V gene, CDR1 is KGHSY and CDR2 is FQNENV. The CDR3 covers 17 residues. Supplemented by reference TRBV16 and TRBJ1-2, the full variable domain reads GEEVAQTPKHLVRGEGQKAKLYCAPIKGHSYVFWYQQVLKNEFKFLISFQNENVFDETGMPKERFSAKCLPNSPCSLEIQATKLEDSAVYFCASSQSQSLASGNGYTFGSGTRLTVV.

A single count supports this clone. J is TRBJ1-5 and V is TRBV7-2, with 8 bases identical to TRBD1. Germline CDR1 SGHTA, CDR2 FQGNSA. The ends lost 5 bases at V and 7 bases at J; junction bases unmatched: 10. There are 15 residues in the CDR3. CDR3 nucleotide sequence: TGTGCCAGCAGCATTCTAGGACAGGGTCGACAGCCCCAGCATTTT. Protein product: CASSILGQGRQPQHF.